This T cell receptor (beta chain) was retrieved from a study of shared clonotypes between healthy human individuals (dated by TCRdb to about 2020). About the study as a whole: The cohort comprised a couple of women and a few men aged 18 to 49 years. Different laboratories and diverse techniques were used to prepare libraries and sequence TCR repertoires, to increase sequencing depth and limit assay-specific biases. Per donor, three plates each were used for CD4 naive and CD4 memory, two for CD8 naive, and one for CD8 memory. Leukapheresis yielded between about 0.85 and 10 billion PBMCs per donor. Blood TCR repertoires of several healthy adults were deeply sequenced to estimate repertoire size and the extent of clonotype sharing between individuals. Overall study outcomes, separate from this receptor: Rarefaction of sorted-subset datasets indicated incomplete sequencing despite the large sequencing depth. Pairwise subsampling indicated that sequencing depth was expected to affect the degree of clonotype sharing among donors. Larger estimated clonotype richness was generally found for naive subsets than for memory subsets. Sharing across several donors was observed for approximately 5% of naive CD4, 3% to 3.5% of naive CD8, about 2.3% of memory CD4, and less than 0.45% of memory CD8 clonotypes. The small number of donors limited the genetic and exposure-history diversity represented. Sampling was restricted to blood, and TCR repertoires in tissue are likely to differ from TCR repertoires in blood. Clonotypes shared by all four sorted-subset donors showed higher generation probabilities than non-shared clonotypes.

TCR CDR3 regions were amplified from genomic DNA by multiplex PCR using the deep immunoSEQ assay. Extracted genomic DNA from each cell subset was distributed evenly across all wells of several immunoSEQ 96-well plates, and each plate was treated as a replicate. For sorted subsets, around 0.2 ug of genomic DNA, equivalent to around 31,000 T cell genomes, went into each replicate PCR. The purified libraries were quantified using a Qubit 3.0 fluorometer, sized with a Bioanalyzer 2100, and then quantified again using the KAPA Library Quantification kit. Each immunoSEQ 96-well plate was sequenced on its own single-read 150-cycle Illumina NextSeq 550 flow cell. As for the original processing: Because the immunoSEQ output held only junctional sequences and lacked quality scores, the filtering could not match the filtering applied to full-length reads. Sequences were annotated with PyIR, a Python wrapper for IgBLAST v1.9, and V/J genes and CDR3 were assigned using IMGT germline references. Any read was removed if the V/J assignment was weak (E-value above 1e-6), the CDR3 was missing, or the read contained stop codons, out-of-frame junctions, or ambiguous translated residues. V3J clonotypes were defined as sequences sharing an identical inferred V gene, J gene, and CDR3 amino acid sequence. Percentage overlap between repertoires was calculated by dividing the number of shared unique clonotypes by the size of the smaller repertoire. Repertoire richness was assessed with RTK rarefaction, the Chao1 estimator, and Recon v2.1 estimates of unobserved clonotypes. For all TCRbeta clonotypes obtained by the gDNA method from several donors, generation probabilities were computed with OLGA. TCRdb stores this immuneACCESS table with in-frame sequences only. Part of the clones is absent; in the studies checked, under half of the shortfall reflects unresolved V genes, and no reason is known for the rest. That table furnishes V, J and clone size, whereas the DNA furnished D and trimming. The table for this sample lists hundreds of thousands of clones; around 96% of them were counted only once. The ten largest clones capture more than 0.085% of the sample.

CD8 naive samples were obtained by positive selection for CCR7 among CD45RO-negative cells, yielding a CD45RA+CCR7+ population from which TemRA cells were excluded. Healthy HIV-negative adults with no recently reported acute infections or vaccinations were included as donors. All donors were Caucasian adults living in Nashville, Tennessee, USA. Blood was obtained by leukapheresis, after which PBMCs were separated by Ficoll-Histopaque density gradient centrifugation and cryopreserved in liquid nitrogen vapor phase. Analytical flow cytometry was used to check the purity and quantity of every magnetically sorted T cell population. Genomic DNA was isolated from every sorted fraction and measured by UV absorbance on a Nanodrop 2000c. Via the germline V gene, CDR1 is MNHEY and CDR2 SVGAGI. Relative to germline, V is 6 bases shorter and J is 3 bases shorter, with 12 bases between their ends. From the cysteine up to the phenylalanine, the CDR3 has a length of 15 residues. Only the CDR3 portion is preserved as DNA: 45 bases, with reading frame beginning at the first base.

With respect to this clone: Its target antigen remains unknown. Qualities for individual bases were not recorded, and no much larger clone is one base off.

The chain is assembled from TRBV6-5 and TRBJ2-6; the D match is possibly TRBD1 or TRBD2, with 5 bases aligned in each. The sample was naive CD8+ T cells sorted from blood. What this sample's cell subset or site label stands for: CD45RA+CCR7+. The sequence was collected from a woman in her 30s in good health. Read as DNA, the sequence is TGTGCCAGCAGAGTCGGGGCCTATGGGGCCAACGTCCTGACTTTC. It translates to CASRVGAYGANVLTF.